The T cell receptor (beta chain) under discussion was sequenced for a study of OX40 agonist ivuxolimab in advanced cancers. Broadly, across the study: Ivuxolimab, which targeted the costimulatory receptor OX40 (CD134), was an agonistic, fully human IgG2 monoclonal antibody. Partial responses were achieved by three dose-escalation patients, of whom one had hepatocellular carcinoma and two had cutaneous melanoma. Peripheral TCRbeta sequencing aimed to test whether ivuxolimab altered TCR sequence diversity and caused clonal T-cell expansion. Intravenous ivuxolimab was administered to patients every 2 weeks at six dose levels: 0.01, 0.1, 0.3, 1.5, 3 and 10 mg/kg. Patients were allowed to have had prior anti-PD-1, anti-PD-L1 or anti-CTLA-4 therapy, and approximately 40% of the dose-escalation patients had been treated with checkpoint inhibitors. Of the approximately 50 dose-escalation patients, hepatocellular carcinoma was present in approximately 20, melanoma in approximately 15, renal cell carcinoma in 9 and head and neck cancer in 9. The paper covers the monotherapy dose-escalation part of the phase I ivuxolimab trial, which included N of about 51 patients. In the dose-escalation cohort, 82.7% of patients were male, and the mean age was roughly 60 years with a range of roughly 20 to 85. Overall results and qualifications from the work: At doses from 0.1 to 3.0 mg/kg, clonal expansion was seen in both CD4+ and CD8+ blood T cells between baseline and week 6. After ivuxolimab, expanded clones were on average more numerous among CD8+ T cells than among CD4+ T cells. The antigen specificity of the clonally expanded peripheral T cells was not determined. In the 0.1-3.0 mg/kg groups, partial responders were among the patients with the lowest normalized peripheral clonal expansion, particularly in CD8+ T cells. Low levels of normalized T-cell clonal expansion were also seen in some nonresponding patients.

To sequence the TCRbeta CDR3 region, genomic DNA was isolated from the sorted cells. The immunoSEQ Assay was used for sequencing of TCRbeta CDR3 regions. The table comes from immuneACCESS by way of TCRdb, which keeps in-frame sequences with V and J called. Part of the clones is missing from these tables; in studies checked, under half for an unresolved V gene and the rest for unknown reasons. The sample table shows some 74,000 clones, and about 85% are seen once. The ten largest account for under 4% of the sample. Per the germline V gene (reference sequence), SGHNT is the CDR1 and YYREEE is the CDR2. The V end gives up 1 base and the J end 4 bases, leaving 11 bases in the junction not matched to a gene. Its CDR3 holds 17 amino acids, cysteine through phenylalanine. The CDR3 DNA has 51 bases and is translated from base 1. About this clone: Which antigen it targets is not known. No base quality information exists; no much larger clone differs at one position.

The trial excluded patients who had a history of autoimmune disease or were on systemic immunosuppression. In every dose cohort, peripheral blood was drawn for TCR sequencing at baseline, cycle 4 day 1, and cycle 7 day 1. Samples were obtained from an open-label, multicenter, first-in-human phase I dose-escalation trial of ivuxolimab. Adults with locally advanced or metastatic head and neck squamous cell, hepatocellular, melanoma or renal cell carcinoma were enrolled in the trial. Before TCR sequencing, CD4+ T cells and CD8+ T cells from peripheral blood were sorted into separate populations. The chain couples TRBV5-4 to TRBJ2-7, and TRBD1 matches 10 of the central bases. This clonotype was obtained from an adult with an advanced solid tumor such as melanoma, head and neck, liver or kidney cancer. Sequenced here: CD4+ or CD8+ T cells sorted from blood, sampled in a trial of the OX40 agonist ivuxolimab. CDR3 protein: CASSLKLGTGDFYEQYF. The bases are TGTGCCAGCAGCTTGAAATTGGGGACAGGGGATTTTTACGAGCAGTACTTC.